This T cell receptor (beta chain) was obtained from a study of vaccination and CD4 T cells after COVID-19. The V end was cut by 0 bases, the J end by 4 bases, with 7 bases between. This CDR3 contains 14 residues. Germline loops: CDR1 SGHRS, CDR2 YFSETQ. Specified treatment: approximately nine-day PBMC culture with coronavirus spike peptide pools or control peptides (ViraFEST assay). ViraFEST enlarged antigen-specific T cell populations with peptide pools and afterwards sequenced TCRs. Positive PCR tests were logged from March through December 2020, ahead of US Alpha, Beta and Delta variants. Sequence data for DNA of cultured CD4+ T cells were generated by the Oncomine TCR Beta short-read assay. TCRdb called the PCR reads again in MiXCR, with one record for every CDR3 protein. The sample includes some 13,000 distinct CDR3 sequences, approximately 50% of them seen just once. Findings and caveats of the study: The authors identified 304 of 307 vaccine-specific clones in convalescent patients as spike mono-reactive.

Worth noting for this clonotype: Its antigen is not known.

The receptor comes from a human donor who had recovered from COVID-19. The specimen was CD4+ T cells from blood, cultured in vitro. The rearrangement joins TRBV5-1 to TRBJ2-2; a possible D gene is TRBD1 (6 bases). The CDR3 sequence: CASSLGQVTGELFF. The CDR3 nucleotides are TGCGCCAGCAGCTTGGGACAGGTCACCGGGGAGCTGTTTTTT.